This TCR beta chain was sequenced for a study of T-cell memory formation after mild COVID-19. Study-level background: Clusters were largely donor specific.

This clonotype was seen a few times. Each CDR3 protein gets one entry after TCRdb re-called the 5' RACE reads with MiXCR. The repertoire has 470,000 or so distinct CDR3 sequences, approximately 20% of them found once; the top ten carry roughly 8%. Germline loops: CDR1 MGHDK, CDR2 SYGVNS. The CDR3 spans 15 residues. V lost 5 bases and J 3 bases, leaving 14 bases between the germline ends. Sequencing was carried out using PBMCs or a T cell subset sorted from them (not recorded which). This TCR was sampled from an adult woman who had mild COVID-19 (a few samples of this study predate the infection). Cell type and time point are not known. The chain recombines TRBV25-1 with TRBJ2-1, with no clear D. CDR3 residues: CASSRPNVVYNEQFF. The CDR3 coding sequence is TGTGCCAGCAGTAGGCCCAATGTAGTCTACAATGAGCAGTTCTTC.